This T cell receptor (beta chain) was recorded in a study of CD8 T cells in ankylosing spondylitis. Study results and limitations: Reportedly, disease-linked clones are significantly enriched in ankylosing spondylitis patients' matched synovial fluid. About 8 highly homologous variants made up a TCR beta motif, and this motif appeared characteristic of ankylosing spondylitis blood. A number of the motif variants had already been described in reactive arthritis synovial fluid and blood.

Many counts were recorded for this clonotype. Its antigen is undetermined. Libraries of TCR beta came from quantitative 5'-RACE with molecular barcodes. Each CDR3 protein gets one entry after TCRdb re-called the 5' RACE reads with MiXCR. The sample has about 240,000 distinct CDR3 sequences; 8.6% are singletons. The receptor was isolated from a male donor with ankylosing spondylitis or in good health (not recorded which). The sequenced material came from blood, either unsorted or a sorted T cell fraction (not recorded which).

CDR3 region: CASSDGPAGGYTF. CDR3 nucleotides: TGTGCCAGCAGCGACGGACCAGCGGGTGGCTACACCTTC. This chain connects TRBV7-3 to TRBJ1-2; D remains ambiguous. The CDR3 runs 13 residues. Per the germline V gene, CDR1 is SGHTA and CDR2 is FQGTGA. The germline V and J ends were trimmed by 5 bases and 7 bases, with 14 bases remaining between them.